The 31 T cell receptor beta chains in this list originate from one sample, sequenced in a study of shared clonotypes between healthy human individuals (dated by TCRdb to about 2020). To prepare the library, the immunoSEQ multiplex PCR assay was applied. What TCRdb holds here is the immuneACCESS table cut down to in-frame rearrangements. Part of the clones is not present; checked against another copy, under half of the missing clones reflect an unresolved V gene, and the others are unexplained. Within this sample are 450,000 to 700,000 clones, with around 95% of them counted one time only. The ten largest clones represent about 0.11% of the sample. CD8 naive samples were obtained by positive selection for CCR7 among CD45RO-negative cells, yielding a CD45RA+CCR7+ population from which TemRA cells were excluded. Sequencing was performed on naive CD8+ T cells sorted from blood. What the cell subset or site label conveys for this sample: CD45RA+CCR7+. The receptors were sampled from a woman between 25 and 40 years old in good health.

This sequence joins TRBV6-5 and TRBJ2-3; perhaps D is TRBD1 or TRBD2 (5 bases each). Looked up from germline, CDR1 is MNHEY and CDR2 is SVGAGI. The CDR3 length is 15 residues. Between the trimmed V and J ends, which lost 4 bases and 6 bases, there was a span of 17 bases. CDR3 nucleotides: TGTGCCAGCAGTTTAGACGGATCGGGGCCTGATACGCAGTATTTT. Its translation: CASSLDGSGPDTQYF.

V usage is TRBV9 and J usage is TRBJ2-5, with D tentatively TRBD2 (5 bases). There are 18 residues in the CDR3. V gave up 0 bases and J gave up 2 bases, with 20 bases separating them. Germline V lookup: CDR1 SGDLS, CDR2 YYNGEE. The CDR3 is CASSVVPDASWEQETQYF. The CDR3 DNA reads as TGTGCCAGCAGCGTAGTGCCCGACGCCTCGTGGGAGCAAGAGACCCAGTACTTC.

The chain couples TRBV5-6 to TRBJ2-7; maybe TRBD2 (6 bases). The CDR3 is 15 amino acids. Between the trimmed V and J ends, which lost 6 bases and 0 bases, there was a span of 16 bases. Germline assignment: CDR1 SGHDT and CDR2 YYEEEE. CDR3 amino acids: CASTPGVASSYEQYF. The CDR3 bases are TGTGCCAGCACCCCGGGGGTCGCGAGCTCCTACGAGCAGTACTTC.

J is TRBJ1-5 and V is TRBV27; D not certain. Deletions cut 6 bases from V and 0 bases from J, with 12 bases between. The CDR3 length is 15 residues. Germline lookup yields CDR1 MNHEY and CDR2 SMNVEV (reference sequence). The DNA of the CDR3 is TGTGCCAGCAGCTTGGGAGCACATAGCAATCAGCCCCAGCATTTT. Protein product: CASSLGAHSNQPQHF.

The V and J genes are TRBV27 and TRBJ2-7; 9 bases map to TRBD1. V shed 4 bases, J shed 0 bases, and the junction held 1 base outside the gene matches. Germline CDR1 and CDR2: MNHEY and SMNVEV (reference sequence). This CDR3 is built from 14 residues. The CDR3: CASSWDRASYEQYF. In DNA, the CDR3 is TGTGCCAGCAGTTGGGACAGGGCCTCCTACGAGCAGTACTTC.

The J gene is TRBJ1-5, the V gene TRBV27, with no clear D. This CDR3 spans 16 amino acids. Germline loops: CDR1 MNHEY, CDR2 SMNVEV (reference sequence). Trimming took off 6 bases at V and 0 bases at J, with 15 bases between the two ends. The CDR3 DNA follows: TGTGCCAGCAGCCCGTCCGCGGGAGATAGCAATCAGCCCCAGCATTTT. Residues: CASSPSAGDSNQPQHF.

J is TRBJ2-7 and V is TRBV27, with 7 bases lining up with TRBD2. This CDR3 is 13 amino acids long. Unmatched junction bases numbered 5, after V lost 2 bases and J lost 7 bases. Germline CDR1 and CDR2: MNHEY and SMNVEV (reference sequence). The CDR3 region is CASSLRTSYEQYF. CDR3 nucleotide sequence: TGTGCCAGCAGTTTACGGACTAGTTATGAGCAGTACTTC.

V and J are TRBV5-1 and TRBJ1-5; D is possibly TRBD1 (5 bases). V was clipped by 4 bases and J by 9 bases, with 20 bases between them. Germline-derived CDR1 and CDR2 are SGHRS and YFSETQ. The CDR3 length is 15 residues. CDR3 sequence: CASSPLGTPTSPQHF. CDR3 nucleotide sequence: TGCGCCAGCAGCCCTCTCGGGACTCCAACGTCGCCCCAGCATTTT.

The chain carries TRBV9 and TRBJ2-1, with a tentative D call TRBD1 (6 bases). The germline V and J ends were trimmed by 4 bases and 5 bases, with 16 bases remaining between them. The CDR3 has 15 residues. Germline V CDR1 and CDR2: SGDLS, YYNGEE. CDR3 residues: CASSLPGVFDNEQFF. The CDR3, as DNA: TGTGCCAGCAGCTTACCAGGGGTGTTTGACAATGAGCAGTTCTTC.

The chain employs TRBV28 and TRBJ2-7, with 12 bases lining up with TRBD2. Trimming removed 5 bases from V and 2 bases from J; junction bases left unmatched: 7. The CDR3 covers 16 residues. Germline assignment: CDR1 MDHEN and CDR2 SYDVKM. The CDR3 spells CASSTLTSGRTYEQYF. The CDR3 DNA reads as TGTGCCAGCAGTACCCTGACTAGCGGGAGAACCTACGAGCAGTACTTC.

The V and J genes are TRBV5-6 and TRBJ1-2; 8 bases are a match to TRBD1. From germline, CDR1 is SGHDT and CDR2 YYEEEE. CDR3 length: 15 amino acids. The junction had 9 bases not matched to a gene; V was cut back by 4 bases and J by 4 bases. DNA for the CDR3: TGTGCCAGCAGCAGCCTACGGACAGGGCCCTATGGCTACACCTTC. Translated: CASSSLRTGPYGYTF.

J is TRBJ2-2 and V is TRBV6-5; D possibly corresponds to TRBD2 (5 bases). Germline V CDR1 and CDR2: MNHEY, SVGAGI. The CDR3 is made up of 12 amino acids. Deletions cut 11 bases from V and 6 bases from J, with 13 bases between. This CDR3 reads CACRRESGELFF. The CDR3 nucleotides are TGTGCCTGCCGACGGGAATCCGGGGAGCTGTTTTTT.

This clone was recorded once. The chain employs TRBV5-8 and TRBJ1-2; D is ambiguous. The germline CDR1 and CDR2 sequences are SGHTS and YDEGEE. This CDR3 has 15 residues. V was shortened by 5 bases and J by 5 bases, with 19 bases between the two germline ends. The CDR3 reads CASRLNGGEKYGYTF. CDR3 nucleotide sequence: TGTGCCAGCAGACTAAATGGCGGGGAGAAGTATGGCTACACCTTC.

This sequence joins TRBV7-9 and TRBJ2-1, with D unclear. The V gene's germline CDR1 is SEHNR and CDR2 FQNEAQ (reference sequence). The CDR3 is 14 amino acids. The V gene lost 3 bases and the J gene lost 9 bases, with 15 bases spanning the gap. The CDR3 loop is CASSFHLGAGEQFF. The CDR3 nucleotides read TGTGCCAGCAGCTTTCATTTAGGTGCCGGTGAGCAGTTCTTC. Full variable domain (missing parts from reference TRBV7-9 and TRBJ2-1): DTGVSQNPRHKITKRGQNVTFRCDPISEHNRLYWYRQTLGQGPEFLTYFQNEAQLEKSRLLSDRFSAERPKGSFSTLEIQRTEQGDSAMYLCASSFHLGAGEQFFGPGTRLTVL.

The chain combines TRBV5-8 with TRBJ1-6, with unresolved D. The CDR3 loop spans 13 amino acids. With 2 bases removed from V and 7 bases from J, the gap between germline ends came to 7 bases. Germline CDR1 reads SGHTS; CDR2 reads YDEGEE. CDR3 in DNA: TGTGCCAGCAGCTTTGAAGGGAATTCACCCCTCCACTTT. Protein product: CASSFEGNSPLHF.

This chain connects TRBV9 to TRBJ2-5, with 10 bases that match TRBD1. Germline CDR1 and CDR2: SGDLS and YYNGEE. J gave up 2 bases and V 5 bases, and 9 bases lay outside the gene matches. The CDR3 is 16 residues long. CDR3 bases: TGTGCCAGCAGTACTCGGACAGGGGGGAGTCAAGAGACCCAGTACTTC. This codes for CASSTRTGGSQETQYF.

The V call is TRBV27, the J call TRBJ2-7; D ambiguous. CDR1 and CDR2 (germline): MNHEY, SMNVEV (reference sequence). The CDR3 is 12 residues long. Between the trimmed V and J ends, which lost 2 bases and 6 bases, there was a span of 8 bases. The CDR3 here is CASSLPGSEQYF. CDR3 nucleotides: TGTGCCAGCAGTTTACCCGGGTCCGAGCAGTACTTC.

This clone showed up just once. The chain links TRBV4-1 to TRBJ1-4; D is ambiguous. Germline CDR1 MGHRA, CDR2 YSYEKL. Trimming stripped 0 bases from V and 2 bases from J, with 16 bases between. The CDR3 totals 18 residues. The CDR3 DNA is TGCGCCAGCAGCCAAGATTTACACCTACTCGGCACTAATGAAAAACTGTTTTTT. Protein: CASSQDLHLLGTNEKLFF.

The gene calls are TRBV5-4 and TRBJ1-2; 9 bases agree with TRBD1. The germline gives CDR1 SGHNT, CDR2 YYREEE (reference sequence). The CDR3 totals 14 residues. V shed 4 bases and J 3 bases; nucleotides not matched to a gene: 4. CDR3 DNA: TGTGCCAGCAGCCGGGACAGGGCAGACTATGGCTACACCTTC. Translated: CASSRDRADYGYTF.

CDR3 amino acids: CASSFDQTGELFF. In nucleotides, the CDR3 is TGTGCCAGCAGTTTCGACCAAACCGGGGAGCTGTTTTTT. The V gene is TRBV27, the J gene TRBJ2-2; the D is unclear. Germline V CDR1 and CDR2: MNHEY, SMNVEV (reference sequence). This CDR3 comprises 13 residues. V shed 3 bases and J shed 5 bases, with 7 bases lying between them.

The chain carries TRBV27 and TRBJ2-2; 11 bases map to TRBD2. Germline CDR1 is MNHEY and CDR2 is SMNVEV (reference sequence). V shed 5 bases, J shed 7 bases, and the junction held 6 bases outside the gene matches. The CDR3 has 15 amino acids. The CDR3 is CASSPGTSGSGELFF. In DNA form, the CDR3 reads TGTGCCAGCAGTCCGGGGACTAGCGGCAGCGGGGAGCTGTTTTTT.

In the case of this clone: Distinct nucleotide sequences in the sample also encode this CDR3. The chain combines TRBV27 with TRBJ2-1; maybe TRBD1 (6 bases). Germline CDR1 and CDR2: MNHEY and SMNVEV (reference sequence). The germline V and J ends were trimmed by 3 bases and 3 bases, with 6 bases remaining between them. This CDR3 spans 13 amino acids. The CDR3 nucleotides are TGTGCCAGCAGTTTGGACAGCTACAATGAGCAGTTCTTC. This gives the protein CASSLDSYNEQFF.

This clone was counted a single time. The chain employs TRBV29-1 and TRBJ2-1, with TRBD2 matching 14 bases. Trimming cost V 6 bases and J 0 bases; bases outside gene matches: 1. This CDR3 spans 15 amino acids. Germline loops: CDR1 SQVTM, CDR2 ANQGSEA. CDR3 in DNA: TGCAGCGTCGGGACTAGCGGGAGCTCCTACAATGAGCAGTTCTTC. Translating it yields CSVGTSGSSYNEQFF.

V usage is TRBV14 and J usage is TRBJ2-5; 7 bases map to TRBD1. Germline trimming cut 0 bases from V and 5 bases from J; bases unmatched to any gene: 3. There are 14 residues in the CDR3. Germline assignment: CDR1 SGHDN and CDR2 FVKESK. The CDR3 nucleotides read TGTGCCAGCAGCCAAGAAGACAGGGCGGAGACCCAGTACTTC. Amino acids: CASSQEDRAETQYF.

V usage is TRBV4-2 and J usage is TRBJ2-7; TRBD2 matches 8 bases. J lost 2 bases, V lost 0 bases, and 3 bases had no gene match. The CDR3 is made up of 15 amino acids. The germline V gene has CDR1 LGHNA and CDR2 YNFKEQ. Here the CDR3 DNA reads TGTGCCAGCAGCCAAGAGGGACTAGGGCCCTACGAGCAGTACTTC. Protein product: CASSQEGLGPYEQYF.

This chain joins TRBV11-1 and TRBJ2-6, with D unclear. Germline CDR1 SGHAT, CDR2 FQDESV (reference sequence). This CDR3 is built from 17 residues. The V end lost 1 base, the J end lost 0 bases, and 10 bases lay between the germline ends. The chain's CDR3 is CASSLDLADSGANVLTF. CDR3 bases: TGTGCCAGCAGCTTAGACCTGGCCGACTCTGGGGCCAACGTCCTGACTTTC.

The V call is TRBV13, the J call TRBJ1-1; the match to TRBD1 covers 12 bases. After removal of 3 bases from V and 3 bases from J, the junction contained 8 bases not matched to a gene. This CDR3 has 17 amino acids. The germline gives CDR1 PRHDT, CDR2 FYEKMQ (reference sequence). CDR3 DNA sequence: TGTGCCAGCAGCTTCACCGGGACAGGGGGCGCGGACACTGAAGCTTTCTTT. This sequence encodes CASSFTGTGGADTEAFF.

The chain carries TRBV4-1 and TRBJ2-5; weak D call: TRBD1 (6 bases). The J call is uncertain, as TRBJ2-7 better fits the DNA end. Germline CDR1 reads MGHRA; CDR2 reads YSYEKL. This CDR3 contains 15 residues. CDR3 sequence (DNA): TGCGCCAGCAGCCAAGAGGGCCAGGGGTCCTACGAGCAGTACTTC. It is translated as CASSQEGQGSYEQYF.

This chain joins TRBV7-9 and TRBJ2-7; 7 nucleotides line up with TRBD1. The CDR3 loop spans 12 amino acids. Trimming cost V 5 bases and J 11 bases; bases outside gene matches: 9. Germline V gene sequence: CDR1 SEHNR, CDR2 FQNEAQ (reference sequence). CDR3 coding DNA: TGTGCCAGCAGCCCCACCGGGACAGAGAAGTACTTC. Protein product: CASSPTGTEKYF.

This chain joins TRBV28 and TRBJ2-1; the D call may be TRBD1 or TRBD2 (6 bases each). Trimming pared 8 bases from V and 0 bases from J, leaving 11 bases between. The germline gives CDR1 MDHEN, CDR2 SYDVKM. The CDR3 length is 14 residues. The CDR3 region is CASQGGSSYNEQFF. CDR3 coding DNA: TGTGCCAGCCAAGGGGGGAGCTCCTACAATGAGCAGTTCTTC.

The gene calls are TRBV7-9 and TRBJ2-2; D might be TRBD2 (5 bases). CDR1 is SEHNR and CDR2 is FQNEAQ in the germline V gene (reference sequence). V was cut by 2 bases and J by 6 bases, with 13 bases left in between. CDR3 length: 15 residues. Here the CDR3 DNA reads TGTGCCAGCAGCTTAATCATGTCTAGCTCCGGGGAGCTGTTTTTT. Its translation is CASSLIMSSSGELFF.